This T cell receptor beta chain was identified in a study of cytomegalovirus exposure and HLA in healthy donors. The study's findings and limits: Highest at DRB1 and lowest at HLA-C, TCR association rates differed among HLA loci in a later analysis.

The PCR used 60 Vbeta and 13 Jbeta primers. The method was immunoSEQ multiplex PCR; TCRdb's version includes in-frame clones alone and lacks a portion of them. The data show about 200,000 clones, with approximately 77% seen just once and 3.4% held by the top ten. Germline values: CDR1 SGHNT, CDR2 YYREEE (reference sequence). The junction had 12 bases not matched to a gene; V was cut back by 4 bases and J by 5 bases. The CDR3 totals 17 residues. As to this clone: As yet, its antigen is unknown.

This sequence was found in a man aged 40-50 years in good health and CMV-seropositive. V usage is TRBV5-4 and J usage is TRBJ2-2, with 9 bases that match TRBD1. The sample taken for sequencing was PBMCs. DNA of the CDR3: TGTGCCAGCAGCCCGACAGGGGGACAATCGAGGACCGGGGAGCTGTTTTTT. Its protein is CASSPTGGQSRTGELFF.